The table lists the clone carrying this T cell receptor (beta chain) with a few counts. TCRdb fed the 5' RACE reads into MiXCR, producing one record per CDR3 protein. The sample has over 600,000 distinct CDR3 sequences, approximately 21% seen once. V shed 2 bases and J 5 bases; nucleotides not matched to a gene: 7. Germline V lookup: CDR1 LNHNV, CDR2 YYDKDF (reference sequence). The CDR3 length is 17 residues. This sample was taken from a study of identical twins. Another study also made use of these data, one on T cells expressing NK-cell markers.

Sequenced sample: PBMCs. The chain couples TRBV15 to TRBJ2-1, with 12 bases aligning to TRBD1. The source is a woman aged 18-29 years in good health. The CDR3 sequence: CATSRLSGTGGHNEQFF. Here the CDR3 DNA reads TGTGCCACCAGCAGACTATCCGGGACAGGGGGCCACAATGAGCAGTTCTTC.